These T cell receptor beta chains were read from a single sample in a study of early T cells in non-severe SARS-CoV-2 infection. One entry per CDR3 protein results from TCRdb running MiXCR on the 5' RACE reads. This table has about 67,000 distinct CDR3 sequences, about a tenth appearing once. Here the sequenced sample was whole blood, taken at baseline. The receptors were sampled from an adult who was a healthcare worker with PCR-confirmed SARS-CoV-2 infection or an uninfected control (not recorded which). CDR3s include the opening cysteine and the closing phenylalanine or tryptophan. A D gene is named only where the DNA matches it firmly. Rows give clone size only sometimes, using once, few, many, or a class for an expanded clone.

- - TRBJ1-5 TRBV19 TGTGCCAGTAATGACGGTTATAGCAATCAGCCCCAGCATTTT CASNDGYSNQPQHF
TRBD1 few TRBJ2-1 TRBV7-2 TGTGCCAGCAGCTTTTTTCGGGACAGCAATGAGCAGTTCTTC CASSFFRDSNEQFF
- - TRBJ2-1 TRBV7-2 TGTGCCAGCAGCTTAAGTCACGCTCCGGGCAATGAGCAGTTCTTC CASSLSHAPGNEQFF
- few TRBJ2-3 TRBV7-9 TGTGCCAGCATCGGGACGTCAACTAGCACAGATACGCAGTATTTT CASIGTSTSTDTQYF
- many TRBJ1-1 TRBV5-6 TGTGCCAGCAGTAGCCGACTGAAGGGGAACACTGAAGCTTTCTTT CASSSRLKGNTEAFF
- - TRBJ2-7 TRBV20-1 TGCAGCATAGCTGTTATCTCGACTAGCGAGCAGTACTTC CSIAVISTSEQYF
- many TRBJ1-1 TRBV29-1 TGCAGCGTTGGGACAGAGGATGAAGCTTTCTTT CSVGTEDEAFF
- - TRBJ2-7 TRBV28 TGTGCCAGCAGTTTACCTAGCACCCAGAGCTCCTACGAGCAGTACTTC CASSLPSTQSSYEQYF
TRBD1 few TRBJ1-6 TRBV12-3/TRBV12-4 TGTGCCAGCAGTTTATTGGGACAGGTTAATTCACCCCTCCACTTT CASSLLGQVNSPLHF
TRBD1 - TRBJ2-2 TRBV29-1 TGCAGCGCTGGACAGGGGGCCACCGGGGAGCTGTTTTTT CSAGQGATGELFF
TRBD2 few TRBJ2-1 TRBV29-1 TGCAGCGTTGCCGGGACTAGCGGAACAGGATCCTACAATGAGCAGTTCTTC CSVAGTSGTGSYNEQFF
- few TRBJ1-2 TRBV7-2 TGTGCCAGCAGCTCGGACCTTAGAATTGGCTACACCTTC CASSSDLRIGYTF
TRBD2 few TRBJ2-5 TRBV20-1 TGCAGTGCGTCCGGGACTAGCGGGAGGGCCAGAGAGACCCAGTACTTC CSASGTSGRARETQYF
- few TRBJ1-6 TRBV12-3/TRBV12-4 TGTGCCAGCAGTAAACTGAGTAATTCACCCCTCCACTTT CASSKLSNSPLHF
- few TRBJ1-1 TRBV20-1 TGCAGTGCTAGAGATTTTTCGAGGGGACCCCACACTGAAGCTTTCTTT CSARDFSRGPHTEAFF
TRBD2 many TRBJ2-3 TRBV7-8 TGTGCCAGCAGCCACCCGGGACTAGCAGCAGATACGCAGTATTTT CASSHPGLAADTQYF
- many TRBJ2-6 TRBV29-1 TGCAGCGTTGTTTGGGTTCCTGGGGCCAACGTCCTGACTTTC CSVVWVPGANVLTF
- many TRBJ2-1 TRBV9 TGTGCCAGCAGCCCCCAGGGCCAGCTAGCCTTACAGGGCTCCTACAATGAGCAGTTCTTC CASSPQGQLALQGSYNEQFF